These T cell receptor beta chains were read from a single sample in a study of blood T cells in healthy people across ages. MiXCR was run by TCRdb on the 5' RACE reads, yielding one entry per CDR3 protein. The sample consists of about 800,000 distinct CDR3 sequences, approximately 25% of them appearing once. The data also belong to a second study, concerning T cells of mothers and their children.

Sequenced sample: blood. These receptors were obtained from a boy aged 5-17 years in good health. CDR3s include the opening cysteine and the closing phenylalanine or tryptophan. A D gene is named only where the DNA matches it firmly. Some rows have no size entry. The others give once, few or many, or a class for an expanded clone.

>TRBD2|TRBV10-2|NA|TRBJ2-1
TGCGCCAGCATTCCTCCCGGGACTAGCGGGGGCCTATTCTCCTACAATGAGCAGTTCTTC
CASIPPGTSGGLFSYNEQFF
>NA|TRBV27|few|TRBJ1-1
TGTGCCAGCATTGGGGGGTTGACTGAAGCTTTCTTT
CASIGGLTEAFF
>NA|TRBV27|NA|TRBJ1-2
TGTGCCAGCAGTTTGTCCGGGTTCAACTATGGCTACACCTTC
CASSLSGFNYGYTF
>NA|TRBV9|few|TRBJ1-2
TGTGCCAGCAGCTCGCGCGGGCGAAGGGATGGCTACACCTTC
CASSSRGRRDGYTF
>NA|TRBV10-3|NA|TRBJ2-1
TGTGCCATCAGTGAAGGAGACTCCTACAATGAGCAGTTCTTC
CAISEGDSYNEQFF
>NA|TRBV7-8|NA|TRBJ1-4
TGTGCCAGCAGCTTATTTTCGTCCGCTAATGAAAAACTGTTTTTT
CASSLFSSANEKLFF
>TRBD1|TRBV2|few|TRBJ1-1
TGTGCCAGCAGGGACAGGGGCGGAATGAACACTGAAGCTTTCTTT
CASRDRGGMNTEAFF
>NA|TRBV29-1|NA|TRBJ2-1
TGCAGCGTTGGTCCTCGCGGGGTTGAGCAGTTCTTC
CSVGPRGVEQFF
>NA|TRBV9|NA|TRBJ2-3
TGTGCCAGCAGCGTAGAGGGGGGAGTTTTCACAGATACGCAGTATTTT
CASSVEGGVFTDTQYF
>NA|TRBV4-2|many|TRBJ2-7
TGTGCCAGCAGGAGGGAACAGGGAACTTTCTACGAGCAGTACTTC
CASRREQGTFYEQYF
>TRBD2|TRBV7-2|few|TRBJ2-5
TGTGCCAGCAGCTTGGGGACTAGCGGCCAGGGTAGAGCCCAGTACTTC
CASSLGTSGQGRAQYF
>NA|TRBV20-1|few|TRBJ2-5
TGCAGTGCTAGAGATGTTAGGGCCCTTTCTGGGGAGACCCAGTACTTC
CSARDVRALSGETQYF
>TRBD2|TRBV12-3/TRBV12-4|NA|TRBJ2-1
TGTGCCAGCAGTTCTTTGGCGGGAGTAAATGAGCAGTTCTTC
CASSSLAGVNEQFF
>NA|TRBV7-2|NA|TRBJ2-7
TGTGCCAGCAGCTTAATGGACGCTTCCTACGAGCAGTACTTC
CASSLMDASYEQYF
>NA|TRBV5-1|few|TRBJ1-2
TGCGCCAGCGGCCCAGGACGGTTGGCTAACTATGGCTACACCTTC
CASGPGRLANYGYTF
>TRBD2|TRBV3-1|NA|TRBJ2-1
TGTGCCAGCAGCTTAGGGGGGACTAGGGGCAATGAGCAGTTCTTC
CASSLGGTRGNEQFF
>NA|TRBV27|NA|TRBJ2-2
TGTGCCACCGGGATACCCCCGAACACCGGGGAGCTGTTTTTT
CATGIPPNTGELFF
>TRBD2|TRBV3-1|few|TRBJ2-5
TGTGCCAGCAGCCAAGGTAGCGGGCTGTACCAAGAGACCCAGTACTTC
CASSQGSGLYQETQYF
>TRBD1|TRBV12-5|NA|TRBJ2-1
TGTGCTAGTGGTTTGGATCTCACAGGGGTCAATGAGCAGTTCTTC
CASGLDLTGVNEQFF
>NA|TRBV7-9|few|TRBJ1-2
TGTGCCAGCAGCTCCCCGACCGATGGCTACACCTTC
CASSSPTDGYTF
>NA|TRBV28|NA|TRBJ2-5
TGTGCCAGCAGTCCAGACAGGAGAGTGCAAGAGACCCAGCACTTC
CASSPDRRVQETQHF
>TRBD2|TRBV28|NA|TRBJ2-3
TGTGCCAGCAGGAAGATACCGGGACTAGCGGACACAGATACGCAGTATTTT
CASRKIPGLADTDTQYF
>NA|TRBV4-1|few|TRBJ1-2
TGCGCCAGCAGCCGGACGGCTAACTATGGCTACACCTTC
CASSRTANYGYTF
>NA|TRBV12-3/TRBV12-4|NA|TRBJ2-3
TGTGCTAGCAGTTTCGCAGAGACGGATACGCAGTATTTT
CASSFAETDTQYF
>NA|TRBV5-1|NA|TRBJ2-1
TGCGCCAGCAGCTTGGGAGACTCCCCCCGAAGCTCCTACAATGAGCAGTTCTTC
CASSLGDSPRSSYNEQFF
>TRBD2|TRBV4-1|few|TRBJ2-1
TGCGCCAGCAGCCAATACCCCCTAGCGGGGGTGTTCTCTGAGCAGTTCTTC
CASSQYPLAGVFSEQFF
>NA|TRBV6-1|few|TRBJ2-3
TGTGCCAGCAGTGAATCGGGCTTCACAGATACGCAGTATTTT
CASSESGFTDTQYF
>NA|TRBV20-1|NA|TRBJ1-2
TGCAGTGCTTCCACCCTTCAGGGAATTCGAGGCTACACCTTC
CSASTLQGIRGYTF
>NA|TRBV30|NA|TRBJ2-5
TGTGCCTGGAGTGCTGGGTACCAAGAGACCCAGTACTTC
CAWSAGYQETQYF
>NA|TRBV5-4|NA|TRBJ2-3
TGTGCCAGCAGCGGACCCGCAGATACGCAGTATTTT
CASSGPADTQYF
>NA|TRBV4-3|NA|TRBJ2-7
TGCGCCAGCAGCCAAGATGTGAGGGGGAGCGAGCAGTACTTC
CASSQDVRGSEQYF
>NA|TRBV12-3/TRBV12-4|few|TRBJ2-4
TGTGCCAGCAGTTCCCGGACGGGACAACTAGCCAAAAACATTCAGTACTTC
CASSSRTGQLAKNIQYF
>NA|TRBV3-1|NA|TRBJ2-3
TGTGCCAGCAGCCAAGATTCGCCAGATACGCAGTATTTT
CASSQDSPDTQYF
>TRBD2|TRBV28|NA|TRBJ2-3
TGTGCCAGCACTCGCGGGGGAAACACAGATACGCAGTATTTT
CASTRGGNTDTQYF
>NA|TRBV29-1|few|TRBJ2-1
TGCAGCGTTGACCCGTCAGGCGAGCAGTTCTTC
CSVDPSGEQFF
>TRBD1|TRBV25-1|NA|TRBJ2-7
TGTGCCAGCAGTGCCGGACAGGAGATCACCTACGAGCAGTACTTC
CASSAGQEITYEQYF
>TRBD1|TRBV30|NA|TRBJ2-5
TGTGCCTGGAGTACGGGACAGGGGGGGTTGGAGTACTTC
CAWSTGQGGLEYF
>NA|TRBV7-2|few|TRBJ2-7
TGTGCCAGCAGCGAAGAAGGGACTCGGCGCGAGCAGTACTTC
CASSEEGTRREQYF
>NA|TRBV20-1|NA|TRBJ2-5
TGCAGTGCTAGAGAAGGGTACGAGACCCAGTACTTC
CSAREGYETQYF
>NA|TRBV6-1|NA|TRBJ2-5
TGTGCCAGCAGTGAAGGGATCGCGGGCGGGGAGACCCAGTACTTC
CASSEGIAGGETQYF
>NA|TRBV5-1|NA|TRBJ2-7
TGCGCCAGCAGCTTGGGTAGCGTCTTAGACGAGCAGTACTTC
CASSLGSVLDEQYF
>NA|TRBV20-1|NA|TRBJ2-1
TGCAGTCCCGTGCAGGGAATACCTGATACCCAGTATTTC
CSPVQGIPDTQYF
>NA|TRBV10-3|NA|TRBJ1-2
TGTGCCATCAGTGAGTCGAAGGACAGAAACTCTTACAGCAACCCCAACTATGGCTACACCTTC
CAISESKDRNSYSNPNYGYTF
>NA|TRBV29-1|NA|TRBJ2-5
TGCAGCGGTGCCGGTTTGGGGTCAGGAGAGACCCAGTGCTTC
CSGAGLGSGETQCF
>TRBD1|TRBV29-1|NA|TRBJ2-7
TGCAGCGTTGCCAACCCGGACAGGGTATACGAGCAGTACTTC
CSVANPDRVYEQYF
>TRBD1|TRBV15|NA|TRBJ2-7
TGTGCCACCAGCAGAGTCCAGCCCTGGGACAGGGACTACGAGCAGTACTTC
CATSRVQPWDRDYEQYF
>NA|TRBV6-2/TRBV6-3|NA|TRBJ1-6
TGTGCCAGCAGTTACTCTGAGGGGATGAGGAATTCACCCCTCCACTTT
CASSYSEGMRNSPLHF
>NA|TRBV18|NA|TRBJ1-1
TGTGCCAGCTCTCCCTCGGCGGGAGGCACCGAAGCTTTCTTT
CASSPSAGGTEAFF
>NA|TRBV4-1|NA|TRBJ2-7
TGCGCCAGCAGCCAAGAGCGGCCCTACGAGCAGTACTTC
CASSQERPYEQYF
>TRBD1|TRBV10-3|NA|TRBJ1-5
TGTGCCATCAGTGACCGGGACAGGGGGGCCCAGCCCCAGCATTTT
CAISDRDRGAQPQHF
>NA|TRBV6-1|once|TRBJ2-5
TGTGCCAGCAGTGAAGAGAGGGGGCAGTACTTC
CASSEERGQYF
>TRBD1|TRBV29-1|NA|TRBJ2-7
TGCAGCGTTGGAGCAGGGGGAGACTACGAGCAGTACTTC
CSVGAGGDYEQYF
>NA|TRBV6-2/TRBV6-3|NA|TRBJ1-5
TGTGCCAGCAGACTAGATAATCAGCCCCAGCATTTT
CASRLDNQPQHF